This T cell receptor beta chain was captured by sequencing in a study of OX40 agonist ivuxolimab in advanced cancers. Study overall: Past anti-PD-1, anti-PD-L1 or anti-CTLA-4 therapy was accepted, and 30% to 50% had received some. Study-level results: Mean expanded clone counts were higher in CD8+ than CD4+ T cells. Antigens targeted by the expanded peripheral T cells were not determined.

Sequencing used immunoSEQ multiplex PCR; TCRdb keeps in-frame clones, though not all of them. The table lists some 100,000 clones, nearly 90% of them singletons, with around 0.16% in the top ten. About this clone itself: Its specificity is unknown.

V lost 2 bases, J lost 2 bases, and 10 bases lay in between. The CDR3 consists of 14 residues. Germline assignment: CDR1 SEHNR and CDR2 FQNEAQ (reference sequence). The rearrangement joins TRBV7-9 to TRBJ2-7; D uncertain. Source: CD4+ or CD8+ T cells sorted from blood, taken in a trial of the OX40 agonist ivuxolimab. The origin of this receptor is an adult with an advanced solid tumor such as melanoma, head and neck, liver or kidney cancer. The CDR3 bases are TGTGCCAGCAGCTTACCACAGAAACCCTACGAGCAGTACTTC. It codes for CASSLPQKPYEQYF.